The 30 T cell receptor beta chains presented below share a single source sample, sequenced in a study of CD8 T cells in Susac syndrome. An input of about 0.45 to 1 ug of RNA was subjected to reverse transcription using random hexamers. MiXCR, applied by TCRdb to the immunoSEQ multiplex PCR reads, yields one record per CDR3 protein. The data contain roughly 200,000 distinct CDR3 sequences, 95% of them singletons. Material for sequencing was CD4+ T cells from PBMCs. These receptors were taken from a human donor with multiple sclerosis.

The chain couples TRBV5-1 to TRBJ1-6, with TRBD1 identical over 7 bases. The CDR3 is 17 amino acids. J lost 0 bases, V lost 4 bases, and 7 bases had no gene match. Germline-derived CDR1 and CDR2 are SGHRS and YFSETQ. This CDR3 reads CASSPRTGVSYNSPLHF. The CDR3 region has the DNA TGCGCCAGCAGCCCAAGGACAGGAGTCTCCTATAATTCACCCCTCCACTTT.

J is TRBJ1-2 and V is TRBV12-3 or TRBV12-4; 7 bases match TRBD1. This CDR3 contains 13 residues. V was clipped by 8 bases and J by 4 bases; unmatched bases: 7. The CDR3 reads CASGSGGPYGYTF. CDR3 in DNA: TGTGCCAGCGGGTCAGGGGGGCCCTATGGCTACACCTTC.

This chain links TRBV5-6 with TRBJ2-1, with a weak D call TRBD1 (5 bases). The V and J ends lost 0 bases and 9 bases respectively, with 13 bases between them. Per germline, CDR1 SGHDT and CDR2 YYEEEE. The CDR3 has 14 residues. CDR3 nucleotide sequence: TGTGCCAGCAGCTTGGCTTGGCAGGGAAGTGAGCAGTTCTTC. The encoded protein is CASSLAWQGSEQFF.

The chain employs TRBV23-1 and TRBJ2-7; D is ambiguous. TRBV23-1 is reported as an ORF; its role is uncertain. The CDR3 has 12 residues. Trimming stripped 4 bases from V and 4 bases from J, with 8 bases between. The CDR3 region is CASSRPCYEQYF. In nucleotides, the CDR3 is TGCGCCAGCAGTCGACCGTGTTACGAGCAGTACTTC.

The chain is built from TRBV12-3 or TRBV12-4 and TRBJ2-7, with D possibly being TRBD1 or TRBD2 (7 bases each). This CDR3 contains 15 residues. V dropped 3 bases and J dropped 2 bases, with 14 bases sitting between them. CDR3 DNA: TGTGCCAGCAGTTTTAGGAGCGGGACAGCCTACGAGCAGTACTTC. This sequence encodes CASSFRSGTAYEQYF.

The V and J genes are TRBV6-6 and TRBJ1-5, with TRBD1 matching 8 bases. Trimming at V came to 2 bases and at J to 7 bases, leaving 7 bases not matched to a gene. CDR1 and CDR2 (germline): MNHNY, SVGAGI (reference sequence). The CDR3 is 15 amino acids. The CDR3 DNA sequence: TGTGCCAGCAGTTACATACAGGGGGGCGGGCAGCCCCAGCATTTT. This translates into CASSYIQGGGQPQHF.

V gene TRBV7-2 combines with J gene TRBJ2-7, with a possible D match to TRBD2 (6 bases). Trimming cost V 0 bases and J 2 bases, with 8 bases left between them. The CDR3 loop spans 14 amino acids. CDR1 SGHTA and CDR2 FQGNSA come from the germline V gene. The CDR3 DNA follows: TGTGCCAGCAGCTTAGCACTAGCCACCTACGAGCAGTACTTC. It codes for CASSLALATYEQYF.

This CDR3 is CASSSPGQGNYGYTF. CDR3 sequence (DNA): TGTGCCAGCAGTTCCCCGGGACAGGGGAACTATGGCTACACCTTC. The chain combines TRBV2 with TRBJ1-2; 10 bases are a match to TRBD1. The CDR3 is 15 amino acids. V shed 5 bases, J shed 2 bases, and the junction held 5 bases outside the gene matches. The germline V gene encodes CDR1 SNHLY and CDR2 FYNNEI. The entire variable domain, with the rest obtained from reference TRBV2 and TRBJ1-2, is as follows: EPEVTQTPSHQVTQMGQEVILRCVPISNHLYFYWYRQILGQKVEFLVSFYNNEISEKSEIFDDQFSVERPDGSNFTLKIRSTKLEDSAMYFCASSSPGQGNYGYTFGSGTRLTVV.

The V call is TRBV29-1, the J call TRBJ1-3, with 7 bases lining up with TRBD1. Losses at the gene ends were 4 bases for V and 3 bases for J; bases not matched to a gene: 3. CDR1 and CDR2 from the germline V gene are SQVTM and ANQGSEA. CDR3 length: 13 residues. The CDR3 DNA reads TGCAGCGTTGGACAGGGAAGTGGAAACACCATATATTTT. Translation: CSVGQGSGNTIYF.

This clonotype was seen once. The rearrangement links TRBV29-1 to TRBJ1-2; 7 positions match TRBD1. The V segment lost 5 bases and the J segment 0 bases; nucleotides outside the gene matches: 12. The germline V gene has CDR1 SQVTM and CDR2 ANQGSEA. This CDR3 is 16 amino acids long. The CDR3 loop reads CSVRGQDDKTNYGYTF. DNA of the CDR3: TGCAGCGTTCGCGGACAGGACGACAAAACTAACTATGGCTACACCTTC.

V usage is TRBV6-5 and J usage is TRBJ1-3, with a possible D match to TRBD1 (6 bases). V was trimmed by 6 bases and J by 0 bases, leaving 12 bases between them. The CDR3 sequence is 15 residues long. From germline, CDR1 is MNHEY and CDR2 SVGAGI. Here the CDR3 reads CASSLDRSSGNTIYF. CDR3 nucleotide sequence: TGTGCCAGCAGCCTAGACAGGAGCTCTGGAAACACCATATATTTT.

The CDR3 region is CSARVQRGPLSTDTQYF. Here the CDR3 DNA reads TGCAGTGCTAGGGTACAGCGGGGGCCCCTTAGCACAGATACGCAGTATTTT. The chain employs TRBV20-1 and TRBJ2-3; TRBD2 aligns across 8 bases. V dropped 3 bases and J dropped 0; count of bases not matched to a gene: 11. The germline V gene encodes CDR1 DFQATT and CDR2 SNEGSKA (reference sequence). This CDR3 is 17 amino acids long.

The V and J genes are TRBV20-1 and TRBJ2-2; D is unresolved. Trimming left V 7 bases short and J 0 bases short, with 9 bases between. The CDR3 extends over 13 amino acids. In germline, CDR1 is DFQATT, CDR2 SNEGSKA (reference sequence). DNA for the CDR3: TGCAGTGTCGGGCCTGCGAACACCGGGGAGCTGTTTTTT. It codes for CSVGPANTGELFF.

The chain recombines TRBV5-4 with TRBJ1-1; maybe TRBD1 (5 bases). The V end lost 0 bases, the J end lost 7 bases, and 7 bases lay between the germline ends. This CDR3 contains 12 residues. Germline V lookup: CDR1 SGHNT, CDR2 YYREEE (reference sequence). DNA for the CDR3: TGTGCCAGCAGCTTGGGGGGGAATGAAGCTTTCTTT. This codes for CASSLGGNEAFF.

The chain couples TRBV5-1 to TRBJ2-5, with a weak D call TRBD1 (5 bases). Germline V gene lookup returns CDR1 SGHRS and CDR2 YFSETQ. There are 14 residues in the CDR3. Trimming pared 4 bases from V and 1 base from J, leaving 11 bases between. CDR3 in amino acids: CASSPRQSQETQYF. The CDR3 DNA reads TGCGCCAGCAGCCCCCGACAGTCCCAAGAGACCCAGTACTTC.

This chain connects TRBV9 to TRBJ2-5; D possibly corresponds to TRBD2 (6 bases). The CDR3 sequence is 13 residues long. The V and J ends lost 1 base and 3 bases respectively, with 7 bases between them. Germline V lookup: CDR1 SGDLS, CDR2 YYNGEE. The chain's CDR3 is CASSVSGEETQYF. The CDR3 DNA reads TGTGCCAGCAGCGTATCGGGGGAAGAGACCCAGTACTTC. Using reference TRBV9 and TRBJ2-5 for the parts outside the CDR3, the full variable domain is DSGVTQTPKHLITATGQRVTLRCSPRSGDLSVYWYQQSLDQGLQFLIQYYNGEERAKGNILERFSAQQFPDLHSELNLSSLELGDSALYFCASSVSGEETQYFGPGTRLLVL.

This clonotype was picked up one time. V and J are TRBV20-1 and TRBJ2-7, with 12 bases identical to TRBD2. The CDR3 consists of 15 residues. CDR1 DFQATT and CDR2 SNEGSKA come from the germline V gene (reference sequence). V was clipped by 1 base and J by 6 bases; unmatched bases: 7. CDR3 nucleotide sequence: TGCAGTGCTAGAGGACCGGGACTAGCGGGTTCCGAGCAGTACGTC. It encodes CSARGPGLAGSEQYV.

This chain uses TRBV10-3 with TRBJ2-1; D is uncertain. Trimming took 10 bases from V and 5 from J, leaving 6 bases between them. There are 10 residues in the CDR3. Germline assignment: CDR1 ENHRY and CDR2 SYGVKD. The CDR3 DNA reads as TGTGCCACCCAGGACAATGAGCAGTTCTTC. It yields the protein CATQDNEQFF.

This rearrangement joins TRBV11-2 to TRBJ2-1, with a tentative D call TRBD1 (5 bases). The CDR3 sequence is 16 residues long. V was shortened by 2 bases and J by 0 bases, with 11 bases between the two germline ends. Germline CDR1 is SGHAT and CDR2 is FQNNGV. The CDR3 region has the DNA TGTGCCAGCAGCTTAAGGGGCCTAACCTCCTACAATGAGCAGTTCTTC. Its protein is CASSLRGLTSYNEQFF.

J is TRBJ1-1 and V is TRBV29-1; D is possibly TRBD1 (6 bases). The CDR3 loop spans 11 amino acids. V was clipped by 7 bases and J by 4 bases, with 10 bases between them. Germline assignment: CDR1 SQVTM and CDR2 ANQGSEA. CDR3 sequence reads: CSAGAATEAFF. In DNA, the CDR3 is TGCAGCGCAGGGGCTGCCACTGAAGCTTTCTTT.

This clonotype was picked up one time. The rearrangement joins TRBV9 to TRBJ2-2; unclear D gene. The CDR3 spans 17 residues. V lost 0 bases to trimming and J lost 0 bases, with 12 bases between them. CDR1 SGDLS and CDR2 YYNGEE come from the germline V gene. The DNA of the CDR3 is TGTGCCAGCAGCGTAGTGGTAGGAAAGGCGAACACCGGGGAGCTGTTTTTT. Encoded protein: CASSVVVGKANTGELFF.

The rearrangement joins TRBV7-3 to TRBJ1-2; 7 positions match TRBD1. The CDR3 contains 15 residues. After removal of 5 bases from V and 1 base from J, the junction contained 7 bases not matched to a gene. The germline gives CDR1 SGHTA, CDR2 FQGTGA. The CDR3 region is CASSRHGTDNYGYTF. The CDR3 DNA sequence: TGTGCCAGCAGCCGACACGGGACAGATAACTATGGCTACACCTTC.

V usage is TRBV29-1 and J usage is TRBJ1-1; D is possibly TRBD1 (6 bases). The V end was cut by 4 bases, the J end by 0 bases, with 18 bases between. The CDR3 consists of 16 residues. Germline lookup yields CDR1 SQVTM and CDR2 ANQGSEA. CDR3 DNA: TGCAGCGTTGTTGGGGCGGGGACACGAATGAACACTGAAGCTTTCTTT. It specifies CSVVGAGTRMNTEAFF.

The chain uses TRBV2 and TRBJ1-2; D gene unclear. Trimming removed 1 base at V and 7 bases at J, with 7 bases between. The CDR3 length is 12 residues. Looked up from germline, CDR1 is SNHLY and CDR2 is FYNNEI. The CDR3 sequence is CASSEEASGYTF. The CDR3 nucleotides are TGTGCCAGCAGTGAAGAGGCGAGTGGCTACACCTTC.

This clonotype was seen once. This chain links TRBV29-1 with TRBJ1-1; no clear D gene. The germline V gene has CDR1 SQVTM and CDR2 ANQGSEA. CDR3 length: 11 amino acids. The CDR3: CSTTVNTEAFF. DNA for the CDR3: TGCAGTACCACGGTGAACACTGAAGCTTTCTTT.

V is TRBV3-1 and J is TRBJ2-5; D is possibly TRBD1 (5 bases). Trimming cost V 1 base and J 6 bases, with 12 bases left between them. Germline-derived CDR1 and CDR2 are LGHDT and YNNKEL (reference sequence). CDR3 length equals 14 residues. The CDR3 DNA reads as TGTGCCAGCAGCCAAGGTCAGGGTGTACAGACCCAGTACTTC. Its protein product is CASSQGQGVQTQYF.

The chain combines TRBV7-9 with TRBJ2-3; D call uncertain. The V end lost 5 bases, the J end lost 3 bases, and 12 bases lay between the germline ends. Per germline, CDR1 SEHNR and CDR2 FQNEAQ (reference sequence). The CDR3 is made up of 14 amino acids. The CDR3 nucleotides are TGTGCCAGCAGCCCCAACCTTGGGACAGATACGCAGTATTTT. Protein sequence: CASSPNLGTDTQYF.

The J gene is TRBJ2-2, the V gene TRBV3-1; D unresolved. CDR3 length: 12 residues. The ends were cut back, 2 bases at V and 11 bases at J, with 9 bases in the middle. Germline loops: CDR1 LGHDT, CDR2 YNNKEL (reference sequence). CDR3 in amino acids: CASSQIPTELFF. The CDR3 DNA sequence: TGTGCCAGCAGCCAAATTCCGACCGAGCTGTTTTTT.

The rearrangement uses TRBV20-1 and TRBJ1-5; the D gene is possibly TRBD1 (5 bases). The CDR3 sequence is 15 residues long. CDR1 and CDR2 (germline): DFQATT, SNEGSKA (reference sequence). V was trimmed by 6 bases and J by 1 base, leaving 16 bases between them. DNA for the CDR3: TGCAGTGCCGCCGGGGGGTTAGAAAGCAATCAGCCCCAGCATTTT. Translation gives CSAAGGLESNQPQHF.

The gene calls are TRBV9 and TRBJ1-1; no clear D. Germline V gives CDR1 SGDLS, CDR2 YYNGEE. The CDR3 length is 13 residues. The V end was cut by 0 bases, the J end by 3 bases, with 6 bases between. CDR3 residues: CASSVGQDTEAFF. As DNA, the CDR3 is TGTGCCAGCAGCGTAGGCCAAGACACTGAAGCTTTCTTT.